These 3 T cell receptor beta chains originate from one sample sequenced in a study of radiotherapy plus CTLA-4 blockade in lung cancer. Measured with immunoSEQ multiplex PCR; TCRdb has only the in-frame clones, and not every one. The sample lists about 88,000 clones, more than 70% seen once, with about an eighth in the top ten. Sequences were derived from peripheral blood, sampled from a patient treated with radiotherapy plus ipilimumab. These TCRs come from a human donor with non-small cell lung cancer that progressed on radiotherapy plus ipilimumab.

The genes are TRBV6-6 and TRBJ2-4; weak D call: TRBD1 (5 bases). This CDR3 spans 13 amino acids. The germline V gene has CDR1 MNHNY and CDR2 SVGAGI (reference sequence). Trimming removed 6 bases from V and 8 bases from J, with 14 bases in between. The CDR3 nucleotides are TGTGCCAGCAGCCAGAGTCTACAGGACATTCAGTACTTC. Translated, it gives CASSQSLQDIQYF.

V gene TRBV7-9 combines with J gene TRBJ2-5; 9 bases map to TRBD1. Trimming removed 3 bases from V and 4 bases from J; junction bases left unmatched: 6. Germline V gene sequence: CDR1 SEHNR, CDR2 FQNEAQ (reference sequence). The CDR3 totals 15 residues. The CDR3 DNA is TGTGCCAGCAGCTTGACAGGGGGAGGGGGAGAGACCCAGTACTTC. Protein sequence: CASSLTGGGGETQYF.

The chain has TRBV27 and TRBJ2-3, with D possibly being TRBD2 (6 bases). Deletions cut 8 bases from V and 5 bases from J, with 20 bases between. From germline, CDR1 is MNHEY and CDR2 SMNVEV (reference sequence). This CDR3 has 15 amino acids. CDR3 bases: TGTGCCAGCCGGGGGACTCTAGCTAGTCTAGATACGCAGTATTTT. Its protein is CASRGTLASLDTQYF.